This TCR beta chain was identified in a study of T cells in tumors after PD-1 blockade. Background on the study: A subset received ongoing vismodegib 150 mg daily alongside anti-PD-1 therapy. Study-wide points: Peripheral recruitment is suggested, as some novel exhausted tumor clones were in pre-treatment blood.

V was pared by 5 bases and J by 3 bases, with 9 bases of the junction left unmatched. Germline V gene lookup returns CDR1 SGHNT and CDR2 YENEEA. This CDR3 spans 17 amino acids. Input was about 616 ng to 6,500 ng of genomic DNA from tumor or blood. Details on this clone: Its specificity is unknown.

Generated by immunoSEQ multiplex PCR, the TCRdb table keeps only in-frame clones and is missing some. The sample has 32,000 or so clones; roughly 78% are singletons. The sequence derives from a human donor with basal cell carcinoma. This chain uses TRBV11-3 with TRBJ2-1; 11 nucleotides line up with TRBD2. The sequenced sample was PBMCs, obtained before anti-PD-1 treatment. The CDR3 sequence is CASSQRLAGTRYNEQFF. As DNA, the CDR3 is TGTGCCAGCAGCCAAAGACTAGCGGGAACTCGCTACAATGAGCAGTTCTTC.